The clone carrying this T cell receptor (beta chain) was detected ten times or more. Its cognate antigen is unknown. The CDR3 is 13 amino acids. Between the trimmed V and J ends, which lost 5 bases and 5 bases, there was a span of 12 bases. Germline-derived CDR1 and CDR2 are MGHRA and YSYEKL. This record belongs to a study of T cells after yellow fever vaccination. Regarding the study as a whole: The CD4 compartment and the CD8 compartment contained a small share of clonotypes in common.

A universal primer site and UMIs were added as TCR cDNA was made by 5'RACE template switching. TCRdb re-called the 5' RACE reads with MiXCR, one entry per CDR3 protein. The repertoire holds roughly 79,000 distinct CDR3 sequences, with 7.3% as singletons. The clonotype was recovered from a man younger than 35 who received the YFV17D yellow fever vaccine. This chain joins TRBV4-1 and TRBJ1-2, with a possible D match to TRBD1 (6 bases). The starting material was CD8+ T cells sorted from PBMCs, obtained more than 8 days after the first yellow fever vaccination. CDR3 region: CASSDQGRYGYTF. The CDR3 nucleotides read TGCGCCAGCAGCGATCAGGGGCGTTATGGCTACACCTTC.